The entry below describes one TCR beta chain. This entry is derived from a study of blood T cell repertoires in COVID-19. The wider study: Acute and convalescent COVID-19 specimens originated in the United States, Italy and Spain.

This CDR3 has 15 amino acids. Between the trimmed V and J ends, which lost 5 bases and 1 base, there was a span of 14 bases. Germline CDR1 reads LNHDA; CDR2 reads SQIVND (reference sequence). The authors' processing: Scientists estimated how many nucleated cells there were by amplifying reference gene primers. Produced via immunoSEQ multiplex PCR; TCRdb's table is partial and in-frame only. D and trimming come from the DNA, and the V and J calls and clone size come from that table. The sample yields approximately 210,000 clones, about 91% seen once. Sequenced material: peripheral blood. The chain employs TRBV19 and TRBJ2-5, with D maybe TRBD2 (6 bases). The sequence was collected from a man aged 25 to 45 with acute or convalescent COVID-19. This chain's CDR3 is CASSSGDSSQETQYF. The CDR3 DNA sequence: TGTGCCAGTAGTTCGGGGGACTCAAGCCAAGAGACCCAGTACTTC. Full variable domain (outside the CDR3, taken from reference TRBV19 and TRBJ2-5): DGGITQSPKYLFRKEGQNVTLSCEQNLNHDAMYWYRQDPGQGLRLIYYSQIVNDFQKGDIAEGYSVSREKKESFPLTVTSAQKNPTAFYLCASSSGDSSQETQYFGPGTRLLVL.